Each of the 13 T cell receptor beta chains below was sequenced from the same sample in a study of T-cell memory formation after mild COVID-19. TCRdb fed the 5' RACE reads into MiXCR, producing one record per CDR3 protein. The sample has approximately 300,000 distinct CDR3 sequences; about 15% are singletons. The sample comprised PBMCs or a T cell subset sorted from them (not recorded which). Every receptor here comes from a man in his late teens or twenties who had mild COVID-19 (a few samples of this study predate the infection). Cell type and time point are not known.

The rearrangement uses TRBV10-3 and TRBJ2-7; D is unclear. Trimming took 7 bases from V and 1 from J, leaving 8 bases between them. Germline CDR1 reads ENHRY; CDR2 reads SYGVKD. The CDR3 spans 12 residues. The CDR3 sequence: CAINDGSYEQYV. The CDR3 DNA sequence: TGTGCCATCAATGATGGTTCCTACGAGCAGTACGTC.

This clonotype was seen only a few times. The genes are TRBV12-3 or TRBV12-4 and TRBJ2-5, with 9 bases fitting TRBD1. The ends lost 3 bases at V and 4 bases at J; junction bases unmatched: 6. The CDR3 consists of 15 residues. The DNA for the CDR3 is TGTGCCAGCAGTTTGGGACAGGGACTTCGAGAGACCCAGTACTTC. This encodes CASSLGQGLRETQYF.

The V and J genes are TRBV6-5 and TRBJ1-2; 10 bases match TRBD1. Trimming cost V 5 bases and J 6 bases; bases outside gene matches: 9. The length of the CDR3 is 15 residues. Germline values: CDR1 MNHEY, CDR2 SVGAGI. The CDR3 reads CASSGGTGVLHGYTF. The CDR3, as DNA: TGTGCCAGCAGTGGAGGGACAGGGGTCCTCCATGGCTACACCTTC.

The rearrangement links TRBV9 to TRBJ2-2, with TRBD2 matching 13 bases. Germline CDR1 reads SGDLS; CDR2 reads YYNGEE. The J segment lost 7 bases and the V segment lost 0 bases, leaving 9 bases of the junction unmatched. The CDR3 extends over 18 amino acids. CDR3 in amino acids: CASSVALGLAGEGGELFF. The CDR3 DNA sequence: TGTGCCAGCAGCGTAGCTCTCGGACTAGCGGGGGAGGGCGGGGAGCTGTTTTTT.

V and J are TRBV6-1 and TRBJ2-1; TRBD1 matches at 9 bases. The CDR3 runs 15 residues. Looked up from germline, CDR1 is MNHNS and CDR2 is SASEGT. Trimming at V came to 7 bases and at J to 3 bases, leaving 7 bases not matched to a gene. Here the CDR3 DNA reads TGTGCCAGCAACCTAGGGACAGGGAACTACAATGAGCAGTTCTTC. This sequence encodes CASNLGTGNYNEQFF.

The chain is built from TRBV5-1 and TRBJ2-1, with 7 nucleotides matching TRBD1. The germline V gene has CDR1 SGHRS and CDR2 YFSETQ. The CDR3 is 14 amino acids. V trimming: 1 base; J trimming: 7 bases; junction bases outside the gene matches: 5. CDR3 in amino acids: CASSLIGGPNEQFF. As DNA, the CDR3 is TGCGCCAGCAGCTTGATAGGGGGCCCGAATGAGCAGTTCTTC.

This clonotype was counted between two and nine times. The gene calls are TRBV20-1 and TRBJ2-3; possibly TRBD2 for D (5 bases). Trimming removed 2 bases from V and 2 bases from J, with 11 bases in between. CDR1 and CDR2 from the germline V gene are DFQATT and SNEGSKA (reference sequence). The CDR3 contains 14 residues. CDR3 DNA sequence: TGCAGTGCTAGATCCCGGACTCTCACAGATACGCAGTATTTT. Amino acid sequence: CSARSRTLTDTQYF.

J is TRBJ1-4 and V is TRBV4-1; D might be TRBD1 (5 bases). CDR1 and CDR2 (germline): MGHRA, YSYEKL. Trimming took off 2 bases at V and 4 bases at J, with 14 bases between the two ends. CDR3 length: 16 amino acids. The CDR3 region has the DNA TGCGCCAGCAGCCAACGCCCCGGGGGGGTTAATGAAAAACTGTTTTTT. This encodes CASSQRPGGVNEKLFF.

This clonotype has a count of ten or more. The V gene is TRBV5-6, the J gene TRBJ2-3; D is unclear. The V end was cut by 1 base, the J end by 0 bases, with 6 bases between. This CDR3 region has 14 residues. From germline, CDR1 is SGHDT and CDR2 YYEEEE. This CDR3 reads CASSLTSSTDTQYF. The CDR3 coding sequence is TGTGCCAGCAGCTTGACGTCTAGCACAGATACGCAGTATTTT.

This clonotype was recorded at least ten times. The chain carries TRBV24-1 and TRBJ2-3; D ambiguous. Germline CDR1 and CDR2: KGHDR and SFDVKD. This CDR3 region has 14 residues. The V and J ends lost 3 bases and 4 bases respectively, with 10 bases between them. The CDR3 coding sequence is TGTGCCACCAGTGATGCCACGACCGCAGATACGCAGTATTTT. Its translation: CATSDATTADTQYF.

The sample holds a few counts of this clonotype. The V call is TRBV20-1, the J call TRBJ2-1, with TRBD2 identical over 11 bases. The J segment lost 6 bases and the V segment lost 8 bases, leaving 12 bases of the junction unmatched. The CDR3 covers 15 residues. The germline V gene has CDR1 DFQATT and CDR2 SNEGSKA (reference sequence). In DNA, the CDR3 is TGCAGTAGCCAAACGTCTACTAGCGGGGGCAATGAGCAGTTCTTC. It translates to CSSQTSTSGGNEQFF.

This clonotype has just a few counts. V and J are TRBV25-1 and TRBJ2-6, with a tentative D call TRBD1 (6 bases). The germline V gene has CDR1 MGHDK and CDR2 SYGVNS. Trimming stripped 6 bases from V and 0 bases from J, with 21 bases between. The CDR3 is 19 amino acids. DNA of the CDR3: TGTGCCAGCAGCCACCCTACAGGGACGACTAACTCTGGGGCCAACGTCCTGACTTTC. It yields the protein CASSHPTGTTNSGANVLTF.

The rearrangement joins TRBV9 to TRBJ1-1; the D gene is possibly TRBD1 (5 bases). V was clipped by 0 bases and J by 4 bases, with 13 bases between them. The CDR3 is made up of 15 amino acids. Germline CDR1 SGDLS, CDR2 YYNGEE. The CDR3 spells CASSVGHGGGTEAFF. CDR3 sequence (DNA): TGTGCCAGCAGCGTAGGCCATGGGGGGGGCACTGAAGCTTTCTTT.